This TCR beta chain is from a study of tumor and adjacent non-tumor tissue in lung cancer. At the level of the study: The patients, 10 or so men and 4 or 5 women, were about 31 to 85 with stage I to III disease. On average, productive TCRbeta reads reached roughly 4.2 million per sample.

Germline V lookup: CDR1 MNHEY, CDR2 SVGAGI. The length of the CDR3 is 12 residues. V gave up 6 bases and J gave up 15 bases; unmatched junction bases: 6. Note on this clonotype: The antigen remains unidentified.

TCRbeta libraries were built with three rounds of nested PCR, modified from ARM-PCR. Each CDR3 protein gets one entry after TCRdb re-called the multiplex PCR reads with MiXCR. This sample has over 110,000 distinct CDR3 sequences, with approximately 64% found just once. The template was RNA from unsorted bulk tissue. Findings and limits, study-wide: Top 100 clones took a larger repertoire share in normal lung. Significantly higher TCR diversity was found in tumor than normal lung.

This chain joins TRBV6-5 and TRBJ2-6, with 9 positions matching TRBD1. The sample was lung tumor tissue. This TCR derives from a man between 60 and 70 years old with small cell lung cancer. The CDR3 bases are TGTGCCAGCAGCACGGGACAGGGTACCCTGACTTTC. Residues: CASSTGQGTLTF.